The following is a TCR beta chain sequence with its context. Its antigen is not identified. The data were taken from a study of cytomegalovirus exposure and HLA in healthy donors. Study-wide findings and caveats: In a later analysis, at a false discovery rate of 0.05, 15,000 to 20,000 TCR beta sequences matched HLA alleles. Among TCR sequences, most were rare, though some public TCRs appeared in many donors.

CDR3 size: 12 residues. The germline gives CDR1 MDHEN, CDR2 SYDVKM. Both 60 Vbeta primers and 13 Jbeta primers went into the PCR. Sequencing was performed with immunoSEQ multiplex PCR; in TCRdb, only in-frame clones are kept and a portion is missing. The data show approximately 170,000 clones, around 80% seen once. The sample consisted of PBMCs. The chain recombines TRBV28 with TRBJ2-7, with TRBD2 as a possible D gene (5 bases). This sequence originates from a woman in her fifties or sixties in good health and CMV-seropositive. CDR3 sequence: CFRRWVGYEQYF. The DNA for the CDR3 is TGTTTCAGGAGGTGGGTCGGCTACGAGCAGTACTTC. Filled out from reference TRBV28 and TRBJ2-7, the complete variable domain reads DVKVTQSSRYLVKRTGEKVFLECVQDMDHENMFWYRQDPGLGLRLIYFSYDVKMKEKGDIPEGYSVSREKKERFSLILESASTNQTSMYLCFRRWVGYEQYFGPGTRLTVT.